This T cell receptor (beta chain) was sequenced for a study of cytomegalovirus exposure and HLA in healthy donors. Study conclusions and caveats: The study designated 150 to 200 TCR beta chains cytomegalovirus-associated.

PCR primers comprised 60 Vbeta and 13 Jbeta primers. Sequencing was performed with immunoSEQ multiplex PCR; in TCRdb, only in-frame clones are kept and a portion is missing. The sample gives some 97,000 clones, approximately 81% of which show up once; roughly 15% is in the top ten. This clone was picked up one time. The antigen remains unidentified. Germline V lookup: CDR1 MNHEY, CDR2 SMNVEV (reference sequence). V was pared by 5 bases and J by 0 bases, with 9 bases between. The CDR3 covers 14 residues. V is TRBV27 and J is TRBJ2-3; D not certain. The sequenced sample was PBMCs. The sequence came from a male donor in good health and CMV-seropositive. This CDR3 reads CASSPSTSTDTQYF. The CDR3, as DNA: TGTGCCAGCAGTCCATCGACTAGCACAGATACGCAGTATTTT.